The 10 T cell receptor beta chains given below trace back to one sample, sequenced in a study of siplizumab effects on memory and regulatory T cells. Measured with immunoSEQ multiplex PCR; TCRdb has only the in-frame clones, and not every one. Here the sample spans about 50,000 clones, 95% to 98% being singletons. Sequenced: naive CD4+ T cells sorted from blood. Source of these receptors: a human donor in good health.

This chain joins TRBV5-1 and TRBJ2-7, with D perhaps matching TRBD1 or TRBD2 (5 bases each). Germline loops: CDR1 SGHRS, CDR2 YFSETQ. V was cut by 9 bases and J by 5 bases, with 27 bases left in between. This CDR3 has 16 residues. The CDR3 protein is CATATDRDPNRDEQYF. Written as DNA, the CDR3 is TGCGCCACCGCCACCGACCGGGACCCAAACCGGGACGAGCAGTACTTC.

This chain connects TRBV9 to TRBJ1-2; D remains ambiguous. Trimming took off 0 bases at V and 3 bases at J, with 3 bases between the two ends. The germline V gene has CDR1 SGDLS and CDR2 YYNGEE. The CDR3 totals 12 residues. DNA for the CDR3: TGTGCCAGCAGCGTAGATGACTATGGCTACACCTTC. As protein: CASSVDDYGYTF.

The rearrangement joins TRBV10-1 to TRBJ2-5, with 10 bases fitting TRBD2. Germline trimming cut 8 bases from V and 4 bases from J; bases unmatched to any gene: 4. The CDR3 is 13 amino acids. Germline CDR1 is WNHNN and CDR2 is SYGVQD (reference sequence). In nucleotides, the CDR3 is TGCGCCAGCCTAGCGGGAGTATCAGAGACCCAGTACTTC. Its translation: CASLAGVSETQYF.

The V and J genes are TRBV6-4 and TRBJ1-1; the match to TRBD1 covers 9 bases. V gave up 1 base and J gave up 4 bases; unmatched junction bases: 7. The CDR3 is 16 residues long. Germline V gene sequence: CDR1 MRHNA, CDR2 SNTAGT. The CDR3 bases are TGTGCCAGCAGTGACTTACCGGGACAGGGTGGCACTGAAGCTTTCTTT. Translation gives CASSDLPGQGGTEAFF.

Notes on this clone: One end of the junction does not line up with germline, which may come from a read error. The chain uses TRBV28 and TRBJ2-3, with D unclear. Germline V gene sequence: CDR1 MDHEN, CDR2 SYDVKM. CDR3 length: 11 amino acids. DNA for the CDR3: TGTGCCAGCAGTTTCCATCGACCATTGGATTTT. The encoded protein is CASSFHRPLDF. Using reference TRBV28 and TRBJ2-3 for the parts outside the CDR3, the full variable domain is DVKVTQSSRYLVKRTGEKVFLECVQDMDHENMFWYRQDPGLGLRLIYFSYDVKMKEKGDIPEGYSVSREKKERFSLILESASTNQTSMYLCASSFHRPLDFGPGTRLTVL.

The V call is TRBV7-2, the J call TRBJ2-3; tentatively, D is TRBD1 (6 bases). The germline V gene has CDR1 SGHTA and CDR2 FQGNSA. Between the trimmed V and J ends, which lost 7 bases and 0 bases, there was a span of 17 bases. The CDR3 has 16 amino acids. This CDR3 is CASIEQTGISTDTQYF. In DNA, the CDR3 is TGTGCCAGCATCGAACAAACAGGGATAAGCACAGATACGCAGTATTTT. The full variable domain, rest sourced from reference TRBV7-2 and TRBJ2-3, is GAGVSQSPSNKVTEKGKDVELRCDPISGHTALYWYRQSLGQGLEFLIYFQGNSAPDKSGLPSDRFSAERTGGSVSTLTIQRTQQEDSAVYLCASIEQTGISTDTQYFGPGTRLTVL.

As to this clone: At one boundary the junction diverges from the germline segment, which might be a read error. The chain recombines TRBV6-5 with TRBJ2-1, with TRBD2 matching over 8 bases. CDR1 MNHEY and CDR2 SVGAGI come from the germline V gene. The CDR3 covers 13 residues. The DNA of the CDR3 is TGTGCCAGCAGTTACTCGGAAGCGGGGGCCGGGGTCTTC. Translating it yields CASSYSEAGAGVF.

CDR3 residues: CSVEAINEQFF. The DNA of the CDR3 is TGCAGCGTTGAAGCAATCAATGAGCAGTTCTTC. This chain connects TRBV29-1 to TRBJ2-1, with D uncertain. From germline, CDR1 is SQVTM and CDR2 ANQGSEA. The CDR3 spans 11 residues. Deletions cut 1 base from V and 6 bases from J, with 4 bases between.

The table lists this clone with a count of one. The V call is TRBV27, the J call TRBJ2-3, with no clear D. The CDR3 covers 13 residues. Deletions cut 2 bases from V and 1 base from J, with 4 bases between. CDR1 and CDR2 from the germline V gene are MNHEY and SMNVEV (reference sequence). In nucleotides, the CDR3 is TGTGCCAGCAGTTTAGGCCGCACAGATACGCAGTATTTT. It yields the protein CASSLGRTDTQYF.

CDR3 DNA: TGTGCCAGCAGCCATTGGGTCGAAGAGACCCAGTACTTC. This translates into CASSHWVEETQYF. The gene calls are TRBV5-6 and TRBJ2-5; D call uncertain. This CDR3 region has 13 residues. Per germline, CDR1 SGHDT and CDR2 YYEEEE. V gave up 4 bases and J gave up 3 bases, with 10 bases separating them.